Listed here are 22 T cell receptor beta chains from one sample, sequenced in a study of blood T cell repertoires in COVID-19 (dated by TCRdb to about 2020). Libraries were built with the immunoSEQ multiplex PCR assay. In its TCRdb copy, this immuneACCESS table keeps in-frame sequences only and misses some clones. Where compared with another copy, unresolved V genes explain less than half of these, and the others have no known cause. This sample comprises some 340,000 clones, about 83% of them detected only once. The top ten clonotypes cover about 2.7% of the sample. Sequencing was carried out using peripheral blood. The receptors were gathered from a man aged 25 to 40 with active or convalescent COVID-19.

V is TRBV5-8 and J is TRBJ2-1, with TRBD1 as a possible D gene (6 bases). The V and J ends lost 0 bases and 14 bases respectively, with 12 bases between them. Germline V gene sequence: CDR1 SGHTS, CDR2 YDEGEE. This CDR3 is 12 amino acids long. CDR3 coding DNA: TGTGCCAGCAGCTTGGAAGGGACAAAAGAGTTCTTC. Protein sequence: CASSLEGTKEFF.

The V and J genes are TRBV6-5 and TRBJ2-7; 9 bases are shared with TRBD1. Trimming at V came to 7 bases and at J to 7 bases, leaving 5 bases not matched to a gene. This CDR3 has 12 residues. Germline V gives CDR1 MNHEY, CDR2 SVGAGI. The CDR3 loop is CASKGQGWEQYF. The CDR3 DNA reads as TGTGCCAGCAAGGGACAGGGATGGGAGCAGTACTTC.

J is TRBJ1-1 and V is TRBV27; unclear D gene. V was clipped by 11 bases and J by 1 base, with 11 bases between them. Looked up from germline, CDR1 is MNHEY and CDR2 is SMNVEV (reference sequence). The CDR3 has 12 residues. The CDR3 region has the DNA TGTGCCTCCCGGGAGGGGAACACTGAAGCTTTCTTT. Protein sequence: CASREGNTEAFF.

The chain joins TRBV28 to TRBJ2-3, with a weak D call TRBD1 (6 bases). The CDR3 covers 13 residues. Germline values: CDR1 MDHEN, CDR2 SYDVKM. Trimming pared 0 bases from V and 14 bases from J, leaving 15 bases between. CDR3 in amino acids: CASSLWAGPRGYF. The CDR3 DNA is TGTGCCAGCAGTTTATGGGCGGGCCCCAGGGGGTATTTT.

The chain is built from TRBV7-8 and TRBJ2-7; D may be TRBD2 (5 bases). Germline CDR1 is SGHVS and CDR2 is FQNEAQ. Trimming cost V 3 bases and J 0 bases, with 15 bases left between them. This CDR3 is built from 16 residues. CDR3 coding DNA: TGTGCCAGCAGCTTCGGTGGGCGGGCTAGCTCCTACGAGCAGTACTTC. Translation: CASSFGGRASSYEQYF.

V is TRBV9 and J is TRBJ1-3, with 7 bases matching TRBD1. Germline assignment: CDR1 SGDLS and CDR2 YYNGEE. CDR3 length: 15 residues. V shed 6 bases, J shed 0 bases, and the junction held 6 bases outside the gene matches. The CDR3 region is CASTQGGGSGNTIYF. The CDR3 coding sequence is TGTGCCAGCACCCAGGGGGGTGGCTCTGGAAACACCATATATTTT.

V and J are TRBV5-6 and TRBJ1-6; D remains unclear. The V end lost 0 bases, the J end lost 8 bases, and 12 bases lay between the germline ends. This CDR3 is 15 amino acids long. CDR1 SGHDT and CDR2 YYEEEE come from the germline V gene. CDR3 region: CASSLAPGRDSPLHF. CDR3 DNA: TGTGCCAGCAGCTTGGCGCCCGGGCGGGATTCACCCCTCCACTTT.

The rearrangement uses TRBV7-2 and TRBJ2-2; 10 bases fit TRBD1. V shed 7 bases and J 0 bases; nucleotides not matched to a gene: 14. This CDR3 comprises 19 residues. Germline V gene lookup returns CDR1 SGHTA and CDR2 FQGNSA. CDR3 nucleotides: TGTGCCAGCATGATGGGCCGAATTGGACAGGGGGCGAACACCGGGGAGCTGTTTTTT. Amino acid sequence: CASMMGRIGQGANTGELFF.

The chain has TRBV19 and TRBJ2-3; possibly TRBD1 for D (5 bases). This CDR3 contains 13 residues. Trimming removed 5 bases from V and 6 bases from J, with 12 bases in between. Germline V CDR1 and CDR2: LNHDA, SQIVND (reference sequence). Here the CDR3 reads CASSSPRADTQYF. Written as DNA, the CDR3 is TGTGCCAGTAGTTCTCCCAGGGCGGATACGCAGTATTTT.

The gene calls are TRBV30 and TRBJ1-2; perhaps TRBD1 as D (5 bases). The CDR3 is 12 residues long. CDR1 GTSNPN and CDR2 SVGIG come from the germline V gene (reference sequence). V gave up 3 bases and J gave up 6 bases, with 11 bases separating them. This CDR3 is CAWRTGGDGYTF. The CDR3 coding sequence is TGTGCCTGGAGGACGGGGGGGGATGGCTACACCTTC.

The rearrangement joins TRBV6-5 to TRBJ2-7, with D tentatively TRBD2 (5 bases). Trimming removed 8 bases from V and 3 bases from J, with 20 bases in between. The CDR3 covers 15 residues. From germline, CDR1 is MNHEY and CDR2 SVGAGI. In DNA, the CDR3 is TGTGCCAGCCTTCCTAAACCGGGGTCTTACTACGAGCAGTACTTC. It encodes CASLPKPGSYYEQYF.

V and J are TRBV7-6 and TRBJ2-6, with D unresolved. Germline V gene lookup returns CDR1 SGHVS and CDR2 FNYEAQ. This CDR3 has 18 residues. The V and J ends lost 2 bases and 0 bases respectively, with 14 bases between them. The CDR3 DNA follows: TGTGCCAGCAGCTTAAGATCACAGCTTCACTCTGGGGCCAACGTCCTGACTTTC. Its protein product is CASSLRSQLHSGANVLTF.

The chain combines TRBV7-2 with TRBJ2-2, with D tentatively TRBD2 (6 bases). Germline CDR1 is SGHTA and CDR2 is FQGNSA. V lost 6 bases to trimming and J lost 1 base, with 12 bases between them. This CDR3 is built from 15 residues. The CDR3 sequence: CASSRRVGNTGELFF. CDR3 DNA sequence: TGTGCCAGCAGTCGGAGGGTAGGGAACACCGGGGAGCTGTTTTTT.

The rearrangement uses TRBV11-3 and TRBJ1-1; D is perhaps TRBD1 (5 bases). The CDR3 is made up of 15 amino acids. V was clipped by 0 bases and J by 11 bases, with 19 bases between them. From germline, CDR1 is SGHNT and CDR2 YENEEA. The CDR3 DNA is TGTGCCAGCAGCTTAGATCGCACGGCAGGGAGGGTGGCTTTCTTT. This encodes CASSLDRTAGRVAFF.

The CDR3 region is CASSRTNSMNTEAFF. The CDR3 bases are TGCGCCAGCAGCCGCACCAACAGCATGAACACTGAAGCTTTCTTT. This chain connects TRBV4-1 to TRBJ1-1, with no clear D. With 4 bases removed from V and 0 bases from J, the gap between germline ends came to 12 bases. Germline values: CDR1 MGHRA, CDR2 YSYEKL. The CDR3 has 15 residues.

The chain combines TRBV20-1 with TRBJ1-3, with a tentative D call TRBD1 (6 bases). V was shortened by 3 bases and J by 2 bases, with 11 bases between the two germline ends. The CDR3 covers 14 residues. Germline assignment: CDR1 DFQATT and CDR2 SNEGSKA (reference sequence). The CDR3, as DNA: TGCAGTGCTAGTCTACAGGGAGCTGGAAACACCATATATTTT. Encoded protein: CSASLQGAGNTIYF.

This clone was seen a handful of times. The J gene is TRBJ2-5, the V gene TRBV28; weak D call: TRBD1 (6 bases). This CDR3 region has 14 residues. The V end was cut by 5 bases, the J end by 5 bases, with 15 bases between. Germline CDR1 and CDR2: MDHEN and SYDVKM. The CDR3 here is CASSRNRASETQYF. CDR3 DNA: TGTGCCAGCAGTCGGAACAGGGCATCTGAGACCCAGTACTTC.

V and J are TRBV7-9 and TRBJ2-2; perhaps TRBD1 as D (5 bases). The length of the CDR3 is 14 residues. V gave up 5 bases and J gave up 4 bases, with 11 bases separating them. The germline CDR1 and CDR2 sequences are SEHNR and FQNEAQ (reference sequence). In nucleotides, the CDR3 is TGTGCCAGCAGCCCCCGACAGAGCACCGGGGAGCTGTTTTTT. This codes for CASSPRQSTGELFF.

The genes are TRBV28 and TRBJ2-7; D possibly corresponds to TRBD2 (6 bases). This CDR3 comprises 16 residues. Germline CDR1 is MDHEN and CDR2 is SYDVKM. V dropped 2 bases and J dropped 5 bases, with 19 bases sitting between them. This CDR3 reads CASSLGGYPATDEQYF. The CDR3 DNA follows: TGTGCCAGCAGTTTAGGAGGGTACCCTGCAACAGACGAGCAGTACTTC.

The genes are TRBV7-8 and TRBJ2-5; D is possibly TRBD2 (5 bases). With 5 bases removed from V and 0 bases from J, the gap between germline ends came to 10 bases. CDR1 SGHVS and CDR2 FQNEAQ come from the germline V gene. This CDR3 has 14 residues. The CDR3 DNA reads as TGTGCCAGCAGCCCCGACTACTACCAAGAGACCCAGTACTTC. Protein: CASSPDYYQETQYF.

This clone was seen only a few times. CDR3 sequence (DNA): TGTGCCAGCAGCCAATCGCAGAGCGGGGGGGTCTCCTACAATGAGCAGTTCTTC. This translates into CASSQSQSGGVSYNEQFF. V is TRBV4-2 and J is TRBJ2-1; 10 nucleotides align to TRBD2. The CDR3 totals 18 residues. V was pared by 2 bases and J by 0 bases, with 7 bases of the junction left unmatched. Germline CDR1 LGHNA, CDR2 YNFKEQ.

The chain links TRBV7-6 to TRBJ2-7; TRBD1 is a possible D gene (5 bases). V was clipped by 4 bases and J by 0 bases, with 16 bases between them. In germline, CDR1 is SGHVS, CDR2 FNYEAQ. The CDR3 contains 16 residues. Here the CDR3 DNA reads TGTGCCAGCAGCTCCTCCAGGGCCTGGAGCTCCTACGAGCAGTACTTC. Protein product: CASSSSRAWSSYEQYF.